The clone carrying this T cell receptor (beta chain) was counted many times. Its specificity is not known. This sample stems from a study of T-cell memory formation after mild COVID-19. Across the whole study: Largely donor-specific TCR clusters were found.

Libraries for TCRalpha and TCRbeta carried sample barcodes and unique molecular identifiers via 5'RACE. TCRdb independently ran MiXCR on the 5' RACE reads; one entry per CDR3 protein. The sample shows some 15,000 distinct CDR3 sequences, about 20% of them seen only once. Germline trimming cut 1 base from V and 7 bases from J; bases unmatched to any gene: 9. This CDR3 has 17 amino acids. Germline V gives CDR1 MGHRA, CDR2 YSYEKL. The study, taken as a whole, reports: Among CD4+ contracting clones, most were CM and EM, and CD8+ ones EMRA. Day 15 to 85 contractors were CD4/CD8 balanced; later expanders leaned CD4+.

This receptor was identified in an adult woman who had mild COVID-19 (a few samples of this study predate the infection). Cell type and time point are not known. Sequencing was performed on PBMCs or a T cell subset sorted from them (not recorded which). The gene calls are TRBV4-1 and TRBJ2-1; TRBD2 aligns across 11 bases. CDR3 sequence reads: CASSQGILAGEWNEQFF. CDR3 in DNA: TGCGCCAGCAGCCAAGGGATACTAGCGGGAGAATGGAATGAGCAGTTCTTC.